These 5 T cell receptor beta chains were all obtained from the same sample, sequenced in a study of T cell responses to AZD1222 COVID-19 vaccine. The assay was immunoSEQ multiplex PCR, and TCRdb's table has in-frame clones only and misses some. Among about 120,000 clones listed, roughly nine tenths were seen once. The specimen was peripheral blood, collected 28 days after the second AZD1222 dose. The source of these receptors is an adult who received the AZD1222 COVID-19 vaccine.

The chain links TRBV9 to TRBJ2-1, with a weak D call TRBD2 (6 bases). The CDR3 is 13 amino acids. The V end lost 0 bases, the J end lost 6 bases, and 7 bases lay between the germline ends. Germline-derived CDR1 and CDR2 are SGDLS and YYNGEE. The CDR3 reads CASSVGGVNEQFF. The CDR3 DNA reads as TGTGCCAGCAGCGTAGGGGGGGTCAATGAGCAGTTCTTC.

The chain has TRBV29-1 and TRBJ1-2; TRBD1 matches at 8 bases. The germline CDR1 and CDR2 sequences are SQVTM and ANQGSEA. Germline trimming cut 6 bases from V and 0 bases from J; bases unmatched to any gene: 9. CDR3 size: 15 residues. CDR3 residues: CSVDRQGTSNYGYTF. Written as DNA, the CDR3 is TGCAGCGTCGATCGACAGGGGACTTCTAACTATGGCTACACCTTC.

DNA of the CDR3: TGTGCCAGCAGTTTATCGGTCCTAGCGGGTTTGTACTTC. Residues: CASSLSVLAGLYF. The chain is built from TRBV27 and TRBJ2-7; 8 bases line up with TRBD2. The CDR3 runs 13 residues. Looked up from germline, CDR1 is MNHEY and CDR2 is SMNVEV (reference sequence). V gave up 0 bases and J gave up 12 bases; unmatched junction bases: 7.

The chain is built from TRBV27 and TRBJ2-7; D may be TRBD1 (6 bases). There are 17 residues in the CDR3. The V gene's germline CDR1 is MNHEY and CDR2 SMNVEV (reference sequence). The germline V and J ends were trimmed by 3 bases and 5 bases, with 23 bases remaining between them. The CDR3 sequence is CASSFDRTLRGPNEQYF. The CDR3 DNA reads TGTGCCAGCAGTTTCGACAGGACTCTCCGAGGCCCGAACGAGCAGTACTTC.

J is TRBJ1-5 and V is TRBV19, with D perhaps TRBD1 (6 bases). In germline, CDR1 is LNHDA, CDR2 SQIVND (reference sequence). The CDR3 has 14 residues. V shed 7 bases and J shed 0 bases, with 10 bases lying between them. As DNA, the CDR3 is TGTGCCAGTAAGGGACACTATAGCAATCAGCCCCAGCATTTT. Protein: CASKGHYSNQPQHF.